These T cell receptor beta chains were read from a single sample in a study of OX40 agonist ivuxolimab in advanced cancers. Sequenced by immunoSEQ multiplex PCR; TCRdb stores in-frame clones only, minus some. Among 60,000 to 90,000 clones listed, about 87% were seen once. Sequenced material: CD4+ or CD8+ T cells sorted from blood, taken in a trial of the OX40 agonist ivuxolimab. These receptors all stem from an adult with an advanced solid tumor such as melanoma, head and neck, liver or kidney cancer. CDR3s include the opening cysteine and the closing phenylalanine or tryptophan. The D gene is left open where the match is weak. Clone size is shown for a subset of rows, as once, few, many or a class of expanded clone.

v_gene	d_gene	abundance	j_gene	CDR3nt	CDR3aa
TRBV7-9	-	-	TRBJ1-1	TGTGCCAGCAGCTTAGCAGGAGTGGGGGACACTGAAGCTTTCTTT	CASSLAGVGDTEAFF
TRBV5-5	TRBD1	-	TRBJ1-1	TGTGCCAGCAGCTTTGACAGGGTCGCCGAAGCTTTCTTT	CASSFDRVAEAFF
TRBV15	-	-	TRBJ1-3	TGTGCCACCAGCAGGACTTCACGCGTAGCAAGTTCTGGAAACACCATATATTTT	CATSRTSRVASSGNTIYF
TRBV29-1	-	-	TRBJ2-5	TGCAGCGTTGAACCCAGACAGCAAGAGACCCAGTACTTC	CSVEPRQQETQYF
TRBV5-6	-	-	TRBJ2-7	TGTGCCAGCAGCTTGGAGTACTACGAGCAGTACTTC	CASSLEYYEQYF
TRBV7-9	TRBD2	-	TRBJ2-5	TGTGCCAGCAGCCAAGGGACTAGGGAAAAAGAGACCCAGTACTTC	CASSQGTREKETQYF
TRBV18	TRBD2	once	TRBJ2-5	TGTGCCAGCTCACCAGTATCTAGGCGGGAGCGGGGTACGAGCCAGTACTTC	CASSPVSRRERGTSQYF
TRBV5-6	-	few	TRBJ1-2	TGTGCCAGCAGCCTTGGACTTGGCTACACCTTC	CASSLGLGYTF
TRBV5-1	TRBD2	-	TRBJ2-3	TGCGCCAGCAACTCGGGACTAAGCACAGATACGCAGTATTTT	CASNSGLSTDTQYF
TRBV28	-	-	TRBJ2-4	TGTGCCAGCAGCTCCCCCGGCCTCCGAGTAGCCAAAAACATTCAGTACTTC	CASSSPGLRVAKNIQYF
TRBV7-2	TRBD1	few	TRBJ2-2	TGTGCCAGCAGCCCCCGCGGGACAGGGCGACACACCGGGGAGCTGTTTTTT	CASSPRGTGRHTGELFF
TRBV15	-	-	TRBJ1-2	TGTGCCACCAGCGGAGACGCCGCTATCCGGTACACCTTC	CATSGDAAIRYTF
TRBV5-1	-	-	TRBJ1-3	TGCGCCAGCAGCTTGGACACGGGAAACACCATATATTTT	CASSLDTGNTIYF
TRBV7-2	-	-	TRBJ2-3	TGTGCCAGCAGTCGGGACTCCCGAGGCACAGATACGCAGTATTTT	CASSRDSRGTDTQYF
TRBV28	-	-	TRBJ2-7	TGTGCCAGCACCCCAGGGGACCCAGCCTACGAGCAGTACTTC	CASTPGDPAYEQYF
TRBV27	-	-	TRBJ2-3	TGTGCCAGCAGTTCTGCGGTCTTTTCAGATACGCAGTATTTT	CASSSAVFSDTQYF
TRBV19	-	-	TRBJ1-2	TGTGCCAGTAGTAATTTTGTCAATAGCCCAAGCTATGGCTACACCTTC	CASSNFVNSPSYGYTF
TRBV19	-	-	TRBJ1-2	TGTGCCAGTAGTAAGGGGGGCTACAACTATGGCTACACCTTC	CASSKGGYNYGYTF
TRBV11-3	TRBD1	-	TRBJ2-7	TGTGCCAGCAGCTTAGAAGGGGGCGTCGACGAGCAGTACTTC	CASSLEGGVDEQYF
TRBV28	-	once	TRBJ2-3	TGTGCCAGCAGTTTAAGGGGGGCGGGTACGCAGTATTTT	CASSLRGAGTQYF
TRBV7-2	TRBD2	-	TRBJ2-7	TGTGCCAGCAGCTTTAGCGGGGGGGTACGTGAGCAGTACTTC	CASSFSGGVREQYF
TRBV10-3	-	-	TRBJ2-7	TGTGCCATCAGTGGCGTGGGGGCGGATTACGAGCAGTACTTC	CAISGVGADYEQYF
TRBV5-5	TRBD2	-	TRBJ2-7	TGTGCCAGCAGCAGGCCGGGACTAGCGACCTACGAGCAGTACTTC	CASSRPGLATYEQYF
TRBV28	-	-	TRBJ1-2	TGTGCCAGCAGACTATTCACAGGAGAATATGGCTACACCTTC	CASRLFTGEYGYTF
TRBV27	TRBD1	-	TRBJ1-2	TGTGCCAGCACCAGCCGTCTTACAGGGGTTGGCTACACCTTC	CASTSRLTGVGYTF
TRBV4-3	-	-	TRBJ2-3	TGCGCCAGCAGCCAAGGTGAGGGGACCCTGAGGACAGATACGCAGTATTTT	CASSQGEGTLRTDTQYF
TRBV2	-	-	TRBJ2-1	TGTGCCAGCAGTGAAACTACCCAGGGTAGTGAGCAGTTCTTC	CASSETTQGSEQFF
TRBV28	-	-	TRBJ1-2	TGTGCCAGCAGTTTAGGGGGGAACTATGGCTACACCTTC	CASSLGGNYGYTF
TRBV11-3	-	-	TRBJ1-1	TGTGCCAGCAGCTTCAGGGGCAAAGGGACTGAAGCTTTCTTT	CASSFRGKGTEAFF
TRBV9	-	-	TRBJ2-3	TGTGCCAGCAGCGGATCCCAGCTCCGGGATACGCAGTATTTT	CASSGSQLRDTQYF
TRBV28	-	-	TRBJ1-4	TGTGCCAGCAGTCCGGTCTTGTCAGGATGGGCAGGCGGTTGGGAAAAACTGTTTTTT	CASSPVLSGWAGGWEKLFF
TRBV6-5	TRBD1	-	TRBJ2-5	TGTGCCAGCAGCCCCGGGACAGTCCTCCGGGAGACCCAGTACTTC	CASSPGTVLRETQYF
TRBV6-1	TRBD2	-	TRBJ2-5	TGTGGGTGGAGGGAGGGAGAGACCCAGTACTTC	CGWREGETQYF
TRBV19	TRBD2	-	TRBJ2-3	TGTGCCAGTAGTATCCGGGCTAGCGGTCGCACAGATACGCAGTATTTT	CASSIRASGRTDTQYF
TRBV7-6	-	-	TRBJ2-3	TGTGCCAGCAGCTTAGCACCGGGGCCCACAGATACGCAGTATTTT	CASSLAPGPTDTQYF
TRBV7-2	-	once	TRBJ2-5	TGTGCCAGCAGCTTAGGAGCGCCGCCAACGGAGACCCAGTACTTC	CASSLGAPPTETQYF
TRBV30	-	-	TRBJ2-7	TGTGCCTGGAGTGCGAGCTACGAGCAGTACTTC	CAWSASYEQYF
TRBV7-9	TRBD1	-	TRBJ2-2	TGTGCCAGCAGCCAAACATCGGGGACAGCCACCGGGGAGCTGTTTTTT	CASSQTSGTATGELFF
TRBV2	-	-	TRBJ1-4	TGTGCCAGCAGTGTAGGTCTTGCAACTAATGAAAAACTGTTTTTT	CASSVGLATNEKLFF
TRBV5-5	-	-	TRBJ2-7	TGTGCCAGCAGCAGAGACCCGGTGGGGGTCCACGAGCAGTACTTC	CASSRDPVGVHEQYF
TRBV18	-	once	TRBJ2-1	-	CASSPNVGQGTIWFF
TRBV28	-	-	TRBJ2-7	TGTGCCAGCAGTTTAATACCGACCTACGAGCAGTACTTC	CASSLIPTYEQYF
TRBV4-2	-	-	TRBJ2-1	TGTGCCAGCAGCCAAGTCCTGGGCCCCCACAATGAGCAGTTCTTC	CASSQVLGPHNEQFF
TRBV7-9	-	once	TRBJ2-5	TGTGCCAGCAGCTTAGGGTGGAGAGGGCTAGAGACCCAGTACTTC	CASSLGWRGLETQYF
TRBV7-2	-	-	TRBJ2-7	TGTGCCAGCAGCTTGGGGAAACAGCCCTACGAGCAGTACTTC	CASSLGKQPYEQYF
TRBV28	-	-	TRBJ2-7	TGTGCCAGCAGCCCTACGGGGGGCCCCCTTGAGCAGTACTTC	CASSPTGGPLEQYF
TRBV11-2	-	-	TRBJ1-2	TGTGCCAGCAGCCCGAAGAGCAGAAACTATGGCTACACCTTC	CASSPKSRNYGYTF
TRBV10-2	TRBD1	once	TRBJ2-5	TGCGCCAGCAGGCACGGGACAGAAGAGACCCAGTACTTC	CASRHGTEETQYF